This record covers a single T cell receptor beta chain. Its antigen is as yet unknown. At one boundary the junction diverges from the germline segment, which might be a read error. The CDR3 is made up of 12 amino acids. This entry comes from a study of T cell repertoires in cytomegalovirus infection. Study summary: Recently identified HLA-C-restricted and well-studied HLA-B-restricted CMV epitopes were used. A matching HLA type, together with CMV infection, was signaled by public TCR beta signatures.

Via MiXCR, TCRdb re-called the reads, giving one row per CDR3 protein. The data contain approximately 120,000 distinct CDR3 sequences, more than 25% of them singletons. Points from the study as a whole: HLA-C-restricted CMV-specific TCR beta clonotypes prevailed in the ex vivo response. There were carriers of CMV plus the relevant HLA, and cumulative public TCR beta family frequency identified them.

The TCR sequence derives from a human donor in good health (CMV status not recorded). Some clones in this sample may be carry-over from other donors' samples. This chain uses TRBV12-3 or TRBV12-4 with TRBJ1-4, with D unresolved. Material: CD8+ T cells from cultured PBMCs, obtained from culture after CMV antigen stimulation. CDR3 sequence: CAGSFRSTKLFF. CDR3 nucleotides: TGTGCCGGCAGTTTTCGTTCAACAAAACTGTTTTTT.